Given below is one T cell receptor (beta chain) in context. The target antigen is unknown. This record belongs to a study of CD8 T cells in Susac syndrome. General study findings and limits: As the study acknowledged, the number of individuals who were part of its TCR sequencing and HLA analysis was relatively small.

CDR1 is LNHDA and CDR2 is SQIVND in the germline V gene (reference sequence). Germline trimming cut 8 bases from V and 2 bases from J; bases unmatched to any gene: 9. The CDR3 is made up of 15 amino acids. The RNA, roughly 0.45 to 1 ug, was put through reverse transcription using random hexamers. With immunoSEQ multiplex PCR, TCR beta CDR3 was amplified across 54 Vbeta and 13 Jbeta. TCRdb re-called the immunoSEQ multiplex PCR reads through MiXCR, storing one row per CDR3 protein. This sample carries about 400,000 distinct CDR3 sequences, about 85% of them seen once, and the ten largest clones take about 0.1%.

Sequenced input: CD8+ T cells from PBMCs. The receptor comes from a human donor with multiple sclerosis. The chain has TRBV19 and TRBJ2-7, with 10 bases that match TRBD2. The CDR3 region has the DNA TGTGCCAGTTCCCCTAGCGGGAGTGTTACCTACGAGCAGTACTTC. As protein: CASSPSGSVTYEQYF. The variable domain in full, with the rest retrieved from reference TRBV19 and TRBJ2-7, is DGGITQSPKYLFRKEGQNVTLSCEQNLNHDAMYWYRQDPGQGLRLIYYSQIVNDFQKGDIAEGYSVSREKKESFPLTVTSAQKNPTAFYLCASSPSGSVTYEQYFGPGTRLTVT.